This record looks at one T cell receptor beta chain sequence and its context. The data derive from a study of blood T cell repertoires in COVID-19. About the research overall: COVID-19 samples, acute and convalescent, were from the United States, Italy and Spain. Sample material is recorded as cDNA or gDNA derived from T cells, B-cell-depleted T cells, or PBMCs.

Original handling: Using reference gene primer amplification, nucleated cell counts were estimated. Measured with immunoSEQ multiplex PCR; TCRdb has only the in-frame clones, and not every one. Clone size and the V and J calls come from that table; the DNA yielded D and trimming. The profile shows around 300,000 clones, 83% of them singletons. Sequenced: peripheral blood. This clonotype was sampled from a man aged 30 to 39 with active or convalescent COVID-19.

The chain's CDR3 is CASSIAAGGNQPQHF. CDR3 nucleotides: TGTGCCAGTAGTATAGCAGCAGGGGGCAATCAGCCCCAGCATTTT. The V gene is TRBV19, the J gene TRBJ1-5, with a tentative D call TRBD1 (6 bases). The CDR3 spans 15 residues. Germline V gives CDR1 LNHDA, CDR2 SQIVND (reference sequence). V was cut by 1 base and J by 2 bases, with 9 bases left in between. Complete variable domain (other parts from reference TRBV19 and TRBJ1-5): DGGITQSPKYLFRKEGQNVTLSCEQNLNHDAMYWYRQDPGQGLRLIYYSQIVNDFQKGDIAEGYSVSREKKESFPLTVTSAQKNPTAFYLCASSIAAGGNQPQHFGDGTRLSIL.